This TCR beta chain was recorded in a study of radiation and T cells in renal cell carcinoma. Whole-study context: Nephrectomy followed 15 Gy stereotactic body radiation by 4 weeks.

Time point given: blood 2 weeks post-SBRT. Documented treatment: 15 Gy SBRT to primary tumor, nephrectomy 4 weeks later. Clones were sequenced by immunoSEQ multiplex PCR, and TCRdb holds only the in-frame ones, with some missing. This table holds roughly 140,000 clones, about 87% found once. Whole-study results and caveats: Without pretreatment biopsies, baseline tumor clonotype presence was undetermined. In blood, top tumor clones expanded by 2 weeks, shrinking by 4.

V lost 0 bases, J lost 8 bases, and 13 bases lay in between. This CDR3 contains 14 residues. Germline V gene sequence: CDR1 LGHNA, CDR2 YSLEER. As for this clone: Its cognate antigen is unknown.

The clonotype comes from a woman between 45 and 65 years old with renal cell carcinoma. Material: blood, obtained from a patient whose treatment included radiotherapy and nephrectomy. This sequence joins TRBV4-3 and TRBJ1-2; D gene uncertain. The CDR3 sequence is CASSQDDPKGGYTF. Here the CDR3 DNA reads TGCGCCAGCAGCCAAGATGACCCCAAGGGAGGCTACACCTTC.